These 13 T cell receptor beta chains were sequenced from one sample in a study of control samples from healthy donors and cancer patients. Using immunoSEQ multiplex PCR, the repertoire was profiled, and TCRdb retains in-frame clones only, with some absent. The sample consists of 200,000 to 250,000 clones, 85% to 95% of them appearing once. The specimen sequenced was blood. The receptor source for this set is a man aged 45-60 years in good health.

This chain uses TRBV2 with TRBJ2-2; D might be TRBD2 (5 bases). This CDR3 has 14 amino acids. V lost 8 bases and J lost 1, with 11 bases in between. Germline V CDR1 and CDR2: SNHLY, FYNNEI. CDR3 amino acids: CASRRGQNTGELFF. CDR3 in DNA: TGTGCCAGCCGGCGCGGGCAGAACACCGGGGAGCTGTTTTTT.

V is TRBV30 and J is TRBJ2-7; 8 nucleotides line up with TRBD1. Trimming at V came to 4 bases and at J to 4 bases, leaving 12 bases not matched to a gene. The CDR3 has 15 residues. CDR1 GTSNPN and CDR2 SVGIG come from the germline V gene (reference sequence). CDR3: CAWKTGGTLEYEQYF. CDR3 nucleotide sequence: TGTGCCTGGAAAACAGGGGGGACCTTGGAGTACGAGCAGTACTTC.

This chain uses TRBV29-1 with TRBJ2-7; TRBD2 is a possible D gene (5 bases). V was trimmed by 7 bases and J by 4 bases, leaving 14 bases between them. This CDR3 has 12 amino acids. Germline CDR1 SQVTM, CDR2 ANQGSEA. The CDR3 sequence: CSAGTRAYEQYF. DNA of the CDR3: TGCAGCGCCGGAACGAGGGCTTACGAGCAGTACTTC.

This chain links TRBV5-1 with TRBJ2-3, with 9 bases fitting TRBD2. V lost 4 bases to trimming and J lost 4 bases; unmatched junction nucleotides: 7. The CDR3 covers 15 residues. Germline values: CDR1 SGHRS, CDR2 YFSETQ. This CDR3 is CASSHSGGEADTQYF. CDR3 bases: TGCGCCAGCAGCCATAGCGGGGGTGAAGCAGATACGCAGTATTTT.

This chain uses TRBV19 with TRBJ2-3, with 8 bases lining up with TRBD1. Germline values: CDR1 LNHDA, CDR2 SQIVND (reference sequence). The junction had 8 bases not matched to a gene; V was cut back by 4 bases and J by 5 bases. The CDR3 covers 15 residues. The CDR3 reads CASSNPRQGIDTQYF. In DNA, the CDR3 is TGTGCCAGTAGTAACCCAAGACAGGGGATAGATACGCAGTATTTT.

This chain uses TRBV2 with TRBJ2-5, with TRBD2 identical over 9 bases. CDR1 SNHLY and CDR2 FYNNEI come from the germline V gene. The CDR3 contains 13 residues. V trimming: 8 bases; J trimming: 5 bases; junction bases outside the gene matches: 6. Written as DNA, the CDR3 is TGTGCCAGCGACGGTACTAGCGGGGAGACCCAGTACTTC. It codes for CASDGTSGETQYF.

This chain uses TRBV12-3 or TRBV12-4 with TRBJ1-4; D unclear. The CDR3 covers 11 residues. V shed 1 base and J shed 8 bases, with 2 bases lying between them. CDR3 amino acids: CASSLVEKLFF. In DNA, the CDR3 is TGTGCCAGCAGTTTAGTGGAAAAACTGTTTTTT.

The CDR3 sequence is CASTPTGSRNQPQHF. The CDR3 region has the DNA TGTGCCAGTACCCCGACAGGGTCGCGCAATCAGCCCCAGCATTTT. V gene TRBV19 combines with J gene TRBJ1-5; the match to TRBD1 covers 7 bases. V dropped 7 bases and J dropped 2; count of bases not matched to a gene: 8. This CDR3 is 15 amino acids long. Looked up from germline, CDR1 is LNHDA and CDR2 is SQIVND (reference sequence).

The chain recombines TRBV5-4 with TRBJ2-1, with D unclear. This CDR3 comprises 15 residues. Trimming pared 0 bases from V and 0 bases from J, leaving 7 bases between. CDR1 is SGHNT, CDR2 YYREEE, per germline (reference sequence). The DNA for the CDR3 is TGTGCCAGCAGCTTGGATAGAATCTCCTACAATGAGCAGTTCTTC. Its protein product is CASSLDRISYNEQFF.

The CDR3 nucleotides are TGTGCCAGCAGTCCCCTGGGGGGGGACTATGGCTACACCTTC. This sequence encodes CASSPLGGDYGYTF. The chain recombines TRBV28 with TRBJ1-2, with a weak D call TRBD1 (5 bases). The CDR3 is 14 amino acids. CDR1 MDHEN and CDR2 SYDVKM come from the germline V gene. The germline V and J ends were trimmed by 5 bases and 3 bases, with 13 bases remaining between them.

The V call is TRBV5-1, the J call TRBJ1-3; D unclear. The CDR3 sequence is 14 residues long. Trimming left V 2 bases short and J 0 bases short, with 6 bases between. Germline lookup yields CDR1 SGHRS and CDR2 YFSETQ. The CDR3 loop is CASSFDPSGNTIYF. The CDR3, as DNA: TGCGCCAGCAGCTTTGACCCCTCTGGAAACACCATATATTTT.

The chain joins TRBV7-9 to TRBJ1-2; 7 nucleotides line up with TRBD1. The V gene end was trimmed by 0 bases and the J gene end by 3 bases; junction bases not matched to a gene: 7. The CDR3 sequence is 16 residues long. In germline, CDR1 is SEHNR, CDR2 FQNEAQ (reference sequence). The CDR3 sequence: CASSLAGSGQDYGYTF. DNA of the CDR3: TGTGCCAGCAGCTTAGCTGGTTCTGGACAGGACTATGGCTACACCTTC.

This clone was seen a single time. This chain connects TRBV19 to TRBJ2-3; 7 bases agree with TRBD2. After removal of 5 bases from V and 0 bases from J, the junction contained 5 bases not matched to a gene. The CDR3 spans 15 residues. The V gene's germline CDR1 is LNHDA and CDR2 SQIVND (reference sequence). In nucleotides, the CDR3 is TGTGCCAGTAGTGTGACTAGCCCTAGCACAGATACGCAGTATTTT. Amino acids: CASSVTSPSTDTQYF.